The clone carrying this T cell receptor (beta chain) was detected ten times or more. These data originate in a study of low-dose radiotherapy and immunotherapy resistance in tumors. Study overall: Cyclophosphamide infusions of 200 mg/m2 came every two weeks, one day before radiation-immunotherapy.

Indicated time point: before trial treatment. All of the donors were given nivolumab, ipilimumab, aspirin, low-dose cyclophosphamide and low-dose radiotherapy as part of RACIN, a single-arm trial. Patients eligible had advanced solid tumors without tumor-infiltrating lymphocytes. The CDR3 runs to 16 residues. V was cut by 6 bases and J by 0 bases, with 18 bases left in between. The germline V gene encodes CDR1 DFQATT and CDR2 SNEGSKA (reference sequence). Gene-specific TRAV and TRBV primers were used for first-strand cDNA, covering alpha and beta chains. TCR amplification used roughly 18 PCR cycles, a constant-region primer and a V-primer adapter. TCRdb re-derived calls from the reads in MiXCR, one entry per CDR3 protein. Found here are 54,000 or so distinct CDR3 sequences, less than 25% of them singletons; the top ten hold around 5%.

This receptor was identified in a male donor with prostate cancer. This sequence joins TRBV20-1 and TRBJ2-1; perhaps TRBD1 as D (5 bases). The material was PBMCs, obtained before treatment. The chain's CDR3 is CSAKRFTGSSYNEQFF. The CDR3 region has the DNA TGCAGTGCGAAACGATTTACAGGTAGCTCCTACAATGAGCAGTTCTTC.